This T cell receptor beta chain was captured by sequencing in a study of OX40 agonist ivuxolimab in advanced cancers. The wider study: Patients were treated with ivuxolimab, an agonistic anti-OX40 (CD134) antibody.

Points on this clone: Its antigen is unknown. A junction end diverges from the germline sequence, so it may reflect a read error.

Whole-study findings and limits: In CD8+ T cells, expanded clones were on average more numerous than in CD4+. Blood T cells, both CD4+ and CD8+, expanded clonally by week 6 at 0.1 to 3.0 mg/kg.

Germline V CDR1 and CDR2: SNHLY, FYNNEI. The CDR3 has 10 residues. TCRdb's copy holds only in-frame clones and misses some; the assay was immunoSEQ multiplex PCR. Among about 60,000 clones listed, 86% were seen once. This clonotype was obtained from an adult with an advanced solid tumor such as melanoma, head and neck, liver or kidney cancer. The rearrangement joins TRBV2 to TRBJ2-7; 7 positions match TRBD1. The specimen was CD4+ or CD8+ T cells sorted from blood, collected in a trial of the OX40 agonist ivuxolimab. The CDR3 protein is CASSLDRTQF. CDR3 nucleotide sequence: TGTGCCAGCAGCTTGGACAGGACCCAATTC.